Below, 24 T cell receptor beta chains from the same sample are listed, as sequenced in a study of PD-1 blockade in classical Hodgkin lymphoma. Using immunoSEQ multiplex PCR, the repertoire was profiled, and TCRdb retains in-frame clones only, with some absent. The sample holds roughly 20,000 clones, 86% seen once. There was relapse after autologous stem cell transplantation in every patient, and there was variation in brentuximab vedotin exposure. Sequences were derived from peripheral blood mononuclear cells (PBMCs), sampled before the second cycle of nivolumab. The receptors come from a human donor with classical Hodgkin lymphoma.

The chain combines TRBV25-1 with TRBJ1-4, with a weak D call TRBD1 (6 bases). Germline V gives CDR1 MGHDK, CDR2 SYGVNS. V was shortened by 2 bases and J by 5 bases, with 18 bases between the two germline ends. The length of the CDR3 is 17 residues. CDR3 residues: CASSEGEVWTVNEKLFF. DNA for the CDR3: TGTGCCAGCAGTGAAGGAGAGGTGTGGACAGTAAATGAAAAACTGTTTTTT.

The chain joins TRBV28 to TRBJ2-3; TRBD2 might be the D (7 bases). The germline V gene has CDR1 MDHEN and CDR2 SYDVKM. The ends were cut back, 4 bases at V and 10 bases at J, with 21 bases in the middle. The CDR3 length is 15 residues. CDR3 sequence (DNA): TGTGCCAGCAGTTCTCTGGGGGGGCCGTATTCTCCGCAGTATTTT. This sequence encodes CASSSLGGPYSPQYF.

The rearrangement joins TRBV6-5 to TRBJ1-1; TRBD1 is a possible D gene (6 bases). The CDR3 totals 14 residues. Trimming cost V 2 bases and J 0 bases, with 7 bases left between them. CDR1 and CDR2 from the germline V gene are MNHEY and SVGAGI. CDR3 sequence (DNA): TGTGCCAGCAGTTACAGGGGGATGAACACTGAAGCTTTCTTT. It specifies CASSYRGMNTEAFF.

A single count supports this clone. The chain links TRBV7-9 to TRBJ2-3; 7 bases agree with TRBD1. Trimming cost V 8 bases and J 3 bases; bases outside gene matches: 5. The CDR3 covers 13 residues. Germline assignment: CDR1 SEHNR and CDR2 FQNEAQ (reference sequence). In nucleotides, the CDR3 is TGTGCCAGCCGTACAGGGGCAACAGATACGCAGTATTTT. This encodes CASRTGATDTQYF.

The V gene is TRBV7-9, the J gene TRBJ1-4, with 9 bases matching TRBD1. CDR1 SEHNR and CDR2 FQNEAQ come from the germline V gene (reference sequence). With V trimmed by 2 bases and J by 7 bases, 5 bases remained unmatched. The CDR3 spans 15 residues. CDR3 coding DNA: TGTGCCAGCAGCTTACTCGGGACAGGGCCTGAAAAACTGTTTTTT. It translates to CASSLLGTGPEKLFF.

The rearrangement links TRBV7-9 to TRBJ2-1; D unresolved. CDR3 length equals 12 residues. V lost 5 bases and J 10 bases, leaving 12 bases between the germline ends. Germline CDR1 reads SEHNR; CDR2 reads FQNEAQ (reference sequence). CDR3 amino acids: CASSPWAAEQFF. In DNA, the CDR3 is TGTGCCAGCAGCCCCTGGGCGGCGGAGCAGTTCTTC.

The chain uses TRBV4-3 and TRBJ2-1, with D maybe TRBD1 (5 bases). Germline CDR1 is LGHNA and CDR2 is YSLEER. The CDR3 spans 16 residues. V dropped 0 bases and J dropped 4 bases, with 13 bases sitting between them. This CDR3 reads CASSQDLGASYNEQFF. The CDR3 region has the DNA TGCGCCAGCAGCCAAGATCTAGGGGCCAGTTACAATGAGCAGTTCTTC.

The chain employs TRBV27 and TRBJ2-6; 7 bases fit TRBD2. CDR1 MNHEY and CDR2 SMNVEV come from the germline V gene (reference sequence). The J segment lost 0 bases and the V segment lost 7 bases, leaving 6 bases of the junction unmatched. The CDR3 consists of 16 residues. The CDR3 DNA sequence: TGTGCCAGCACGTGGGAGGGACGCTCTGGGGCCAACGTCCTGACTTTC. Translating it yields CASTWEGRSGANVLTF.

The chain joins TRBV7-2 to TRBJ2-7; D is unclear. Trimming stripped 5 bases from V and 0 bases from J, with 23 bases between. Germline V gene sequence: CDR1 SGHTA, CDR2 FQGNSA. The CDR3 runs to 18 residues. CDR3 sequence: CASSQITFPGLSSYEQYF. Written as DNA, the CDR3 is TGTGCCAGCAGCCAAATAACTTTCCCGGGCCTCAGCTCCTACGAGCAGTACTTC.

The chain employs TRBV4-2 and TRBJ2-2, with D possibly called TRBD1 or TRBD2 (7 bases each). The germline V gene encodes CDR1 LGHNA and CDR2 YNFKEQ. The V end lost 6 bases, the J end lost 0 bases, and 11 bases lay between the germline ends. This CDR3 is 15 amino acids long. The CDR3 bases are TGTGCCAGCAGGGGAGGGGGCGCGAACACCGGGGAGCTGTTTTTT. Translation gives CASRGGGANTGELFF.

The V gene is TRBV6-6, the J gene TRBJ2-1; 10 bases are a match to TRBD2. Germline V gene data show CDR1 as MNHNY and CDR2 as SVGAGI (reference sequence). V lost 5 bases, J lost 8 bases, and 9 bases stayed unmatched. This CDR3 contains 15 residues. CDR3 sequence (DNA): TGTGCCAGCAGTCCAAGCGGGGGGGCCTTCGATGAGCAGTTCTTC. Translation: CASSPSGGAFDEQFF.

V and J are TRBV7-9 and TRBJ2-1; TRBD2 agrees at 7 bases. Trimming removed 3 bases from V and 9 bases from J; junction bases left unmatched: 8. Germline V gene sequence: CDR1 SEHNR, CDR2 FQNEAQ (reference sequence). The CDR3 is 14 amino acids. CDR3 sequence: CASSLEVGGGEQFF. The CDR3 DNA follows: TGTGCCAGCAGCTTGGAGGTGGGCGGGGGTGAGCAGTTCTTC. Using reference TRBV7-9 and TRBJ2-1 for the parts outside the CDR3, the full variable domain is DTGVSQNPRHKITKRGQNVTFRCDPISEHNRLYWYRQTLGQGPEFLTYFQNEAQLEKSRLLSDRFSAERPKGSFSTLEIQRTEQGDSAMYLCASSLEVGGGEQFFGPGTRLTVL.

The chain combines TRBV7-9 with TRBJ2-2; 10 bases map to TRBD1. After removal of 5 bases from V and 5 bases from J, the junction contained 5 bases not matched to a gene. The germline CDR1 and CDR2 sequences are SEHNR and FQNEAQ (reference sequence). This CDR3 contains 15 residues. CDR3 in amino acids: CASSTADRGTGELFF. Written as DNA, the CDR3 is TGTGCCAGCAGCACCGCGGACAGGGGGACCGGGGAGCTGTTTTTT.

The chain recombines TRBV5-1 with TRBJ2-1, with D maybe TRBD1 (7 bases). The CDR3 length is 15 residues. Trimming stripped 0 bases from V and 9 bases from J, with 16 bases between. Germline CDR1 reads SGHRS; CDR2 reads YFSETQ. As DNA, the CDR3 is TGCGCCAGCAGCTTGGGACAGGGAGGAATGGGTGAGCAGTTCTTC. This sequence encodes CASSLGQGGMGEQFF.

CDR3 bases: TGTGCCAGCAAGAAGGACCCAGGGGGACACTATGGCTACACCTTC. Translation gives CASKKDPGGHYGYTF. The chain uses TRBV6-1 and TRBJ1-2; 7 bases are a match to TRBD1. The J segment lost 3 bases and the V segment lost 7 bases, leaving 11 bases of the junction unmatched. This CDR3 has 15 residues. Germline V CDR1 and CDR2: MNHNS, SASEGT.

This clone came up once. In nucleotides, the CDR3 is TGTGCCAGCAGTGGGGGGACAGTTAGGACTGGGGCAGATACGCAGTATTTT. This gives the protein CASSGGTVRTGADTQYF. V and J are TRBV2 and TRBJ2-3, with 7 nucleotides matching TRBD1. Germline V gene data show CDR1 as SNHLY and CDR2 as FYNNEI. Unmatched junction bases numbered 14, after V lost 4 bases and J lost 4 bases. This CDR3 spans 17 amino acids.

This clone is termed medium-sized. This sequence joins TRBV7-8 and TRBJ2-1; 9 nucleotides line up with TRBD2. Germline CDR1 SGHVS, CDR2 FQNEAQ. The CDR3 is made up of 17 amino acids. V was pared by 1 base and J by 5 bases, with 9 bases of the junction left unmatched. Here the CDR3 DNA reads TGTGCCAGCAGCTTAGTGGCGCTAGCGGGGAACCACAATGAGCAGTTCTTC. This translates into CASSLVALAGNHNEQFF.

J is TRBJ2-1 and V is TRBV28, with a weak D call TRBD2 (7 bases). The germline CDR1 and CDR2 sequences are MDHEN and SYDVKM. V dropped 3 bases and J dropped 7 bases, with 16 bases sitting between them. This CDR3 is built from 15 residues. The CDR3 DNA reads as TGTGCCAGCAGTTTGCGCGGGGGCACGGGGAATGAGCAGTTCTTC. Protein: CASSLRGGTGNEQFF.

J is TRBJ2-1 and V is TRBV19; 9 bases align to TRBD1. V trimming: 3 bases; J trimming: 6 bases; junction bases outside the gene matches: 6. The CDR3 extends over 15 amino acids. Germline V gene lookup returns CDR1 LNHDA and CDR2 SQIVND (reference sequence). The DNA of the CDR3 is TGTGCCAGTAGTATCCTACAGGGGGCCGGCAATGAGCAGTTCTTC. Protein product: CASSILQGAGNEQFF.

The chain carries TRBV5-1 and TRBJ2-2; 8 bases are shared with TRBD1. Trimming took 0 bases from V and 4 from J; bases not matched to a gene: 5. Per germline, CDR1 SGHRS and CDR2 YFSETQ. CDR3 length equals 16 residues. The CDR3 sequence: CASSLDGRGRTGELFF. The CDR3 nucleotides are TGCGCCAGCAGCTTGGATGGCAGGGGGCGCACCGGGGAGCTGTTTTTT.

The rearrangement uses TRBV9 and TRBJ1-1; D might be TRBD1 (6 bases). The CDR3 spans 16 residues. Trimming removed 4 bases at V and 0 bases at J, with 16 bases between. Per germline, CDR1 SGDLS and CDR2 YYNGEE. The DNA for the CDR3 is TGTGCCAGCAGCCTAGAAGCAGGACAGATGAACACTGAAGCTTTCTTT. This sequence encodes CASSLEAGQMNTEAFF.

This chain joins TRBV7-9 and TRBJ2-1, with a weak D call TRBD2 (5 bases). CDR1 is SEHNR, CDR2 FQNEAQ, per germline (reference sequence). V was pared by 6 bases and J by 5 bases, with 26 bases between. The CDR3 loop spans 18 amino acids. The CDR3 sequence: CASRPGLGQHLTNNEQFF. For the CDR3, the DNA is TGTGCCAGCAGGCCGGGGTTAGGCCAACATCTTACGAACAATGAGCAGTTCTTC. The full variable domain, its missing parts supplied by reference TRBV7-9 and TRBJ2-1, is DTGVSQNPRHKITKRGQNVTFRCDPISEHNRLYWYRQTLGQGPEFLTYFQNEAQLEKSRLLSDRFSAERPKGSFSTLEIQRTEQGDSAMYLCASRPGLGQHLTNNEQFFGPGTRLTVL.

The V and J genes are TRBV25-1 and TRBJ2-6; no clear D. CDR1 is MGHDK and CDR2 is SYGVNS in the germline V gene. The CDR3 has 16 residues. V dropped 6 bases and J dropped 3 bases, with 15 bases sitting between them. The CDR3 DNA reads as TGTGCCAGCAGCGACGTCGTGGAACTTGGGGCCAACGTCCTGACTTTC. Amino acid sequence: CASSDVVELGANVLTF. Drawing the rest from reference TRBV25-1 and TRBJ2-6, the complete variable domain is EADIYQTPRYLVIGTGKKITLECSQTMGHDKMYWYQQDPGMELHLIHYSYGVNSTEKGDLSSESTVSRIRTEHFPLTLESARPSHTSQYLCASSDVVELGANVLTFGAGSRLTVL.

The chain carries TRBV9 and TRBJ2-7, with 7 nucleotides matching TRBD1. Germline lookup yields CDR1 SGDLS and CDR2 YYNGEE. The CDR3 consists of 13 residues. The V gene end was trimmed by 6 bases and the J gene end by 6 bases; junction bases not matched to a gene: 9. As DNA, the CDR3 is TGTGCCAGCACGCGGACAGGAAACTCCGAGCAGTACTTC. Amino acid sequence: CASTRTGNSEQYF.